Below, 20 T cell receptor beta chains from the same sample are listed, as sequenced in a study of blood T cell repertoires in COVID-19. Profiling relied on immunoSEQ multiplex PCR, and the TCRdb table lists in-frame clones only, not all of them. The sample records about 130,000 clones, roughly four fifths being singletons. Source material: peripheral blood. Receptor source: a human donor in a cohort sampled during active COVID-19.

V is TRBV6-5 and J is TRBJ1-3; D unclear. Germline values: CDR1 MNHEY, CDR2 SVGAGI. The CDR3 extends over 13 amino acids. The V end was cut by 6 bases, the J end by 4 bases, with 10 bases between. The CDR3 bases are TGTGCCAGCAGCCGTCAACGGGGAAACACCATATATTTT. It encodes CASSRQRGNTIYF.

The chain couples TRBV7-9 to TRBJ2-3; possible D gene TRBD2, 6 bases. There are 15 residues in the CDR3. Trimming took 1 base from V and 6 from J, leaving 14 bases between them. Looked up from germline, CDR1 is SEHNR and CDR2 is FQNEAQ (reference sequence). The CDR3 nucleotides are TGTGCCAGCAGCTTAGTACAGGAGGGGATGGATACGCAGTATTTT. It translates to CASSLVQEGMDTQYF.

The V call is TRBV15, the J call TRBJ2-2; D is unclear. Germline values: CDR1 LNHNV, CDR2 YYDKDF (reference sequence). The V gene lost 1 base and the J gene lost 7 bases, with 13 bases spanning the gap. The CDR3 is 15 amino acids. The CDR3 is CATSRAGFRNGELFF. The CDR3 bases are TGTGCCACCAGCAGAGCCGGGTTTCGGAACGGGGAGCTGTTTTTT.

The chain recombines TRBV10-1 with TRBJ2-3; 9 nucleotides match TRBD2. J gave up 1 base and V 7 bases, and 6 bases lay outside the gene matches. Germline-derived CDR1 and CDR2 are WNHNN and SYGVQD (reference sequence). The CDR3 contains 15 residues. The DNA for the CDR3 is TGCGCCAGCAAGAGCGGGGGGCCTGGCACAGATACGCAGTATTTT. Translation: CASKSGGPGTDTQYF.

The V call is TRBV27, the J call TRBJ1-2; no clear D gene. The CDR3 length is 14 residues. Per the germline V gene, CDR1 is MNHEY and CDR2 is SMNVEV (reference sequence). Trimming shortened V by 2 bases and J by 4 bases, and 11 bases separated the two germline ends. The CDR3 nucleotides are TGTGCCAGCAGTTTAAGTCGGGGTCCCTATGGCTACACCTTC. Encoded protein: CASSLSRGPYGYTF.

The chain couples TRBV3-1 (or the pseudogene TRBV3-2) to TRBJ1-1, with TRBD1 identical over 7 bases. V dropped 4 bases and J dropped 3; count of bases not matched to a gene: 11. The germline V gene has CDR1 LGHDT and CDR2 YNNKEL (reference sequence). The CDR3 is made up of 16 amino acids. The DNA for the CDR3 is TGTGCCAGCAGCCCTCCCCCCGGGCAGGGGGACACTGAAGCTTTCTTT. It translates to CASSPPPGQGDTEAFF.

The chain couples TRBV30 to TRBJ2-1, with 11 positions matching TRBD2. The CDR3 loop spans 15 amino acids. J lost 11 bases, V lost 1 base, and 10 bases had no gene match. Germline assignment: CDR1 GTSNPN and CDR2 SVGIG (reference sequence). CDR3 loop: CAWSGGLAGGGQQFF. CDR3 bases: TGTGCCTGGAGTGGTGGTCTAGCGGGAGGAGGGCAGCAGTTCTTC. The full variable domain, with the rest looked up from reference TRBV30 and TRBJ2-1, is SQTIHQWPATLVQPVGSPLSLECTVEGTSNPNLYWYRQAAGRGLQLLFYSVGIGQISSEVPQNLSASRPQDRQFILSSKKLLLSDSGFYLCAWSGGLAGGGQQFFGPGTRLTVL.

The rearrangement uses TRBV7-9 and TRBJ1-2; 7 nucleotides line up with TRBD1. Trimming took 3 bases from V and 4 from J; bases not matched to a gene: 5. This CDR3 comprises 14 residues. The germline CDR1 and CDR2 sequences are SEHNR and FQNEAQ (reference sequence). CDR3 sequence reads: CASSFTGTAYGYTF. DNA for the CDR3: TGTGCCAGCAGCTTTACCGGGACAGCCTATGGCTACACCTTC.

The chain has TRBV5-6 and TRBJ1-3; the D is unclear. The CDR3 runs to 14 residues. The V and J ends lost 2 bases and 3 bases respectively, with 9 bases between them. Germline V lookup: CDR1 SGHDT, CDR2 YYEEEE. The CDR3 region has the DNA TGTGCCAGCAGCTTCGGAGGCTTTGGAAACACCATATATTTT. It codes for CASSFGGFGNTIYF. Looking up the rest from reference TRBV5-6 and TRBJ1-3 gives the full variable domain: DAGVTQSPTHLIKTRGQQVTLRCSPKSGHDTVSWYQQALGQGPQFIFQYYEEEERQRGNFPDRFSGHQFPNYSSELNVNALLLGDSALYLCASSFGGFGNTIYFGEGSWLTVV.

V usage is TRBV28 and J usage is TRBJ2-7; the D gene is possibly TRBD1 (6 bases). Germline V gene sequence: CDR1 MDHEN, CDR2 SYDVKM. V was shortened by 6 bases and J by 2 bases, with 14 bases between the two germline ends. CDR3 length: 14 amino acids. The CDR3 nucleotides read TGTGCCAGCAGGTTACAGGGAAGGACCTACGAGCAGTACTTC. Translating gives CASRLQGRTYEQYF.

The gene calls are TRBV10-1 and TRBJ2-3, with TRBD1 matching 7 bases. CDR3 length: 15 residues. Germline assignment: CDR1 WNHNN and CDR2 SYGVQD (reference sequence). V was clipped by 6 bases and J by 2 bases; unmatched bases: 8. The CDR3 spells CASRDTGASTDTQYF. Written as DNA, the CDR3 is TGCGCCAGCAGGGATACAGGGGCGTCCACAGATACGCAGTATTTT.

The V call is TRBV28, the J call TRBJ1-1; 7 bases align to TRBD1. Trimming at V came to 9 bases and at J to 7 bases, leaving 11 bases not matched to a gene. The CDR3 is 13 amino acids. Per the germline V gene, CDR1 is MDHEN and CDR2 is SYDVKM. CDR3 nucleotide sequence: TGTGCCAGTCTGAAAGGGGGCTGGGGTGAAGCTTTCTTT. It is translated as CASLKGGWGEAFF.

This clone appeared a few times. The CDR3 reads CASSIRDSTNEQFF. For the CDR3, the DNA is TGTGCCAGCAGCATTCGGGACTCTACGAATGAGCAGTTCTTC. This sequence joins TRBV9 and TRBJ2-1; TRBD2 is a possible D gene (6 bases). CDR1 is SGDLS and CDR2 is YYNGEE in the germline V gene. With 4 bases removed from V and 7 bases from J, the gap between germline ends came to 15 bases. The CDR3 is 14 residues long.

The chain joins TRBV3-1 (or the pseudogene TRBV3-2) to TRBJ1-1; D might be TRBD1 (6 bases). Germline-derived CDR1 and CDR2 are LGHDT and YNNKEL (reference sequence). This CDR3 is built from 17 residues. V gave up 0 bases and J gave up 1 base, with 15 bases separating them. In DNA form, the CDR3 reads TGTGCCAGCAGCCAAGAGTACGGGGGGCTGCGGAACACTGAAGCTTTCTTT. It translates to CASSQEYGGLRNTEAFF.

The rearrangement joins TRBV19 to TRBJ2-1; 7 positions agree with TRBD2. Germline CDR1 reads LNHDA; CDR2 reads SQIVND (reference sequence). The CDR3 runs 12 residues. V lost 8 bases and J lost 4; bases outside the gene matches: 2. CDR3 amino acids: CASGDYYNEQFF. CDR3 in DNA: TGTGCCAGTGGGGACTATTACAATGAGCAGTTCTTC.

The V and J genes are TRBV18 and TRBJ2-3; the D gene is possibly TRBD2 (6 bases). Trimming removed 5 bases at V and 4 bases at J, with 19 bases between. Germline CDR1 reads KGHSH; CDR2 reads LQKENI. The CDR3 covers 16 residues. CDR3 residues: CASSSRGRAGPDTQYF. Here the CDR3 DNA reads TGTGCCAGCTCATCACGGGGTCGGGCGGGACCAGATACGCAGTATTTT.

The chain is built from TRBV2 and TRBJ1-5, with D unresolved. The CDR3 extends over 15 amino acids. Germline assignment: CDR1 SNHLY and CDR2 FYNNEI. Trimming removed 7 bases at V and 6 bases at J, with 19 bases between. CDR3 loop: CASTKIPSGGQPQHF. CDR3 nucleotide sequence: TGTGCCAGCACCAAGATACCCTCCGGTGGTCAGCCCCAGCATTTT.

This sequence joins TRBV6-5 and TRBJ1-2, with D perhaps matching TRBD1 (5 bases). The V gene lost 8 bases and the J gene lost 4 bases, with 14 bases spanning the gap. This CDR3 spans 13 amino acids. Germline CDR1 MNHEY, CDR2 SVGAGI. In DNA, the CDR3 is TGTGCCAGCGGGGGGAGAGGATTCTATGGCTACACCTTC. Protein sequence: CASGGRGFYGYTF.

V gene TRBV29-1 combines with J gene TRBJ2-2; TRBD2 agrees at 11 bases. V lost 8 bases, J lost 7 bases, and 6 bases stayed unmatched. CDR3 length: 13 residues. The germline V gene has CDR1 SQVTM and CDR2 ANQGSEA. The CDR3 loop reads CSIQTSGGGELFF. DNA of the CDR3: TGCAGCATACAAACTAGCGGGGGCGGGGAGCTGTTTTTT.

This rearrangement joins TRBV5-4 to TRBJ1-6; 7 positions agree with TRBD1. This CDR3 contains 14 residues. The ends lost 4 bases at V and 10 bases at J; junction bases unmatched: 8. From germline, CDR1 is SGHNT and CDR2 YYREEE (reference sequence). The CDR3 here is CASSHDRVYSPLHF. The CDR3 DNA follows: TGTGCCAGCAGCCATGACAGGGTGTACTCACCCCTCCACTTT.